The clone carrying this T cell receptor (beta chain) was counted ten times or more. As yet, its antigen is unknown. Using RNA template, CDR3s of TCR alpha and beta were amplified with iRepertoire arm-PCR. Input was about 85-450 ng of tissue mRNA or PBMC total RNA. TCRdb analysed the multiplex PCR reads with MiXCR anew, one entry per CDR3 protein. Altogether 150,000 to 200,000 distinct CDR3 sequences are present, around 45% being singletons, with the ten largest covering roughly 5.2%. These data belong to a study of glioma-infiltrating T cells. Study results and caveats: CDR3 overlap between tissue and blood was very small. Gliomas, especially low-grade, showed above-expected tissue-blood divergence; non-neoplastic patients showed below.

The CDR3 spans 14 residues. Germline trimming cut 8 bases from V and 5 bases from J; bases unmatched to any gene: 12. Germline CDR1 and CDR2: DFQATT and SNEGSKA (reference sequence). Sequenced: glioma tissue, nonneoplastic brain tissue, or PBMCs (not recorded which). The gene calls are TRBV20-1 and TRBJ2-3; 8 bases are a match to TRBD1. This TCR was recovered from a human donor with low-grade glioma or glioblastoma, undergoing nonglioma brain surgery, or in good health (not recorded which). The CDR3 DNA sequence: TGCAGTACCCACAGGGGGGACCGTGGAGATACGCAGTATTTT. It encodes CSTHRGDRGDTQYF.